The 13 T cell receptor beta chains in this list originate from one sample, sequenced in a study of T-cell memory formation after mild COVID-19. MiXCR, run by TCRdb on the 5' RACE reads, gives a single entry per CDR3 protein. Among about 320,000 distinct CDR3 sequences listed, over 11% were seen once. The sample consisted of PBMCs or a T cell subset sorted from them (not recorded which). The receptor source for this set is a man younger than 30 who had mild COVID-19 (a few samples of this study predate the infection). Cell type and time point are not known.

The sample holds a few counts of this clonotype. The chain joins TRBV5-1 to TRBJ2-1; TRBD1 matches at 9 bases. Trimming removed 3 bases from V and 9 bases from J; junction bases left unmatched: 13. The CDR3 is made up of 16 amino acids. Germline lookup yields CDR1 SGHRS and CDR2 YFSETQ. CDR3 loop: CASSWGGTGYSTEQFF. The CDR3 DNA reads TGCGCCAGCAGCTGGGGGGGGACAGGGTATTCAACTGAGCAGTTCTTC.

The CDR3 DNA reads as TGTGCCAGCAGCTTCGACTCGGTTATGAACACTGAAGCTTTCTTT. It is translated as CASSFDSVMNTEAFF. The genes are TRBV7-8 and TRBJ1-1, with D unclear. Germline CDR1 SGHVS, CDR2 FQNEAQ. The CDR3 is 15 amino acids. Between the trimmed V and J ends, which lost 3 bases and 0 bases, there was a span of 11 bases.

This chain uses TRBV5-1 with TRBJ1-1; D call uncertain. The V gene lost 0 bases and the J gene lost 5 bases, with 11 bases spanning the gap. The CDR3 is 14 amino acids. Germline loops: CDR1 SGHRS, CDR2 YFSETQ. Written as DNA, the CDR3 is TGCGCCAGCAGCTTGGTCGAGGGAAATACTGAAGCTTTCTTT. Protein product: CASSLVEGNTEAFF.

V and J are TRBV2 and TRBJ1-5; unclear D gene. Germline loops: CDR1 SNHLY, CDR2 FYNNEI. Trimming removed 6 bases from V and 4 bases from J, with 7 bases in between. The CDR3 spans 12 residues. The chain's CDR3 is CASSAPNQPQHF. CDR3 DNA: TGTGCCAGCAGCGCTCCAAATCAGCCCCAGCATTTT.

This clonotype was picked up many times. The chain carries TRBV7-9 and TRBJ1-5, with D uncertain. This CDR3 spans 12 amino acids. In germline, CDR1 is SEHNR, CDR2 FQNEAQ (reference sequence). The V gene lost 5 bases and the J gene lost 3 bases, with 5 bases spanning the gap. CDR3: CASSTLNQPQHF. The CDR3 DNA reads TGTGCCAGCAGCACTCTCAATCAGCCCCAGCATTTT.

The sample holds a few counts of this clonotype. CDR3 residues: CASRTGTYEQYV. The CDR3 nucleotides are TGTGCCAGCAGAACAGGTACTTACGAGCAGTACGTC. The rearrangement uses TRBV6-2 or TRBV6-3 and TRBJ2-7; TRBD1 is a possible D gene (5 bases). CDR1 and CDR2 (germline): MNHEY, SVGEGT. This CDR3 region has 12 residues. V lost 6 bases, J lost 4 bases, and 10 bases lay in between.

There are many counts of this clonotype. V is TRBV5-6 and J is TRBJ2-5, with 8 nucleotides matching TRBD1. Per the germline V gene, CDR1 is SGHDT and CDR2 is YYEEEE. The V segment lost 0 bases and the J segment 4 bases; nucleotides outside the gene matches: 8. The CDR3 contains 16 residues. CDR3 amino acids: CASSLGLNRGAETQYF. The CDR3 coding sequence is TGTGCCAGCAGCTTGGGGCTGAACAGGGGGGCAGAGACCCAGTACTTC.

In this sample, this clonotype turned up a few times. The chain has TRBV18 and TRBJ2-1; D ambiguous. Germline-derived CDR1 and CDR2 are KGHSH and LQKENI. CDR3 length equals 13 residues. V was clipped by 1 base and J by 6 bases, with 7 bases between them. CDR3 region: CASSPRQLNEQFF. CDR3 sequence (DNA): TGTGCCAGCTCACCACGACAACTCAATGAGCAGTTCTTC. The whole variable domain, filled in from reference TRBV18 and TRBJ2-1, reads NAGVMQNPRHLVRRRGQEARLRCSPMKGHSHVYWYRQLPEEGLKFMVYLQKENIIDESGMPKERFSAEFPKEGPSILRIQQVVRGDSAAYFCASSPRQLNEQFFGPGTRLTVL.

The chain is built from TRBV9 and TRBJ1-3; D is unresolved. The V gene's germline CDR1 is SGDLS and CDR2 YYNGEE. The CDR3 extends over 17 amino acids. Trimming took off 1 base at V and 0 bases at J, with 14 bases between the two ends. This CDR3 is CASSVLGLESSGNTIYF. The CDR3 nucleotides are TGTGCCAGCAGCGTACTTGGGCTAGAGAGCTCTGGAAACACCATATATTTT.

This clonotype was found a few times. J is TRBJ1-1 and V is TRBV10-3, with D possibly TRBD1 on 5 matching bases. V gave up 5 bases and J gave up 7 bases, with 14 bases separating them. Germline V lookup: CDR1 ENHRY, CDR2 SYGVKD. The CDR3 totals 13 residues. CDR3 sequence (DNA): TGTGCCATCAGTCACTCCGGGACGGTTGAAGCTTTCTTT. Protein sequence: CAISHSGTVEAFF.

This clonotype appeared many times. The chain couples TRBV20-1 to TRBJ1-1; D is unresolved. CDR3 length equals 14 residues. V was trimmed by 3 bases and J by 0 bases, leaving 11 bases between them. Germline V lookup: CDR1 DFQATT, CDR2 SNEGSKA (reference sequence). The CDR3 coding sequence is TGCAGTGCTAGTGACGGATTCATGAACACTGAAGCTTTCTTT. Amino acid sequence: CSASDGFMNTEAFF.

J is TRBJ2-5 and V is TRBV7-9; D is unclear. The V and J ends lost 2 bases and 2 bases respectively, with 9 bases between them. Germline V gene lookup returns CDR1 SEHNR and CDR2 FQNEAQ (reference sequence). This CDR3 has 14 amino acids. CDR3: CASSLIRRQETQYF. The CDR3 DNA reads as TGTGCCAGCAGCTTAATCAGAAGACAAGAGACCCAGTACTTC.

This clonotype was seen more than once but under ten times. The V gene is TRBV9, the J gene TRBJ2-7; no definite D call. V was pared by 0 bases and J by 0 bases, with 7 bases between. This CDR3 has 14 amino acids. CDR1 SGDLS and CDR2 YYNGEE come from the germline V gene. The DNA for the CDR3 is TGTGCCAGCAGCGTAGTCAGTACCTCCTACGAGCAGTACTTC. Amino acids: CASSVVSTSYEQYF.